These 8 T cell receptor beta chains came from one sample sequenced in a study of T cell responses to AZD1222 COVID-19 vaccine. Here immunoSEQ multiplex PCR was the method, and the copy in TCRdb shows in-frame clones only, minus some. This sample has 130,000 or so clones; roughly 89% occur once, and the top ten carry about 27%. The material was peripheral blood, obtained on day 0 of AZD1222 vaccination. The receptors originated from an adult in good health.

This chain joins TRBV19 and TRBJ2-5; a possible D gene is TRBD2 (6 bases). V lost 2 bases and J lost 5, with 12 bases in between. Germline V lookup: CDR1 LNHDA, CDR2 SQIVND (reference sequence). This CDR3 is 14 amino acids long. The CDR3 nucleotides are TGTGCCAGTAGTATAAGCAGCCGGGGGGAGACCCAGTACTTC. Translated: CASSISSRGETQYF.

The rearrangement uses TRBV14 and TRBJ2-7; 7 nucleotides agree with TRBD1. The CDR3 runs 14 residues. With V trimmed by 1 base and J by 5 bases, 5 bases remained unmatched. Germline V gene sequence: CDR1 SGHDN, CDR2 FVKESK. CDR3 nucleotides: TGTGCCAGCAGCCAAGCCAGGGGGAAGAACGAGCAGTACTTC. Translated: CASSQARGKNEQYF.

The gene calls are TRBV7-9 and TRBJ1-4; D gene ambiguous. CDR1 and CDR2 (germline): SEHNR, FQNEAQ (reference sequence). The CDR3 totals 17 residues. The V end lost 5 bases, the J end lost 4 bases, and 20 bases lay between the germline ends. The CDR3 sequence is CASSPRPVTEDNEKLFF. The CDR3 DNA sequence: TGTGCCAGCAGCCCACGGCCCGTGACGGAAGATAATGAAAAACTGTTTTTT.

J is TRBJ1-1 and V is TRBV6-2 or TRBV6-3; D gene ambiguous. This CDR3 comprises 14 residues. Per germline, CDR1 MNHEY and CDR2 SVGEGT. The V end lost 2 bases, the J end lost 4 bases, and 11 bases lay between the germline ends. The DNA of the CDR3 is TGTGCCAGCAGTTACATCTGGGAGGGCACTGAAGCTTTCTTT. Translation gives CASSYIWEGTEAFF.

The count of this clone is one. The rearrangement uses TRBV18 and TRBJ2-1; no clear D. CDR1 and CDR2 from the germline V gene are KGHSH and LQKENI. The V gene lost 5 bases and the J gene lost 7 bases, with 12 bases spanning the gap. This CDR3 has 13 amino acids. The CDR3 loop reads CASSIGAANEQFF. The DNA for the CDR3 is TGTGCCAGCTCAATCGGTGCGGCAAATGAGCAGTTCTTC. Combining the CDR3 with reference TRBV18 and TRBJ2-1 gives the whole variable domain NAGVMQNPRHLVRRRGQEARLRCSPMKGHSHVYWYRQLPEEGLKFMVYLQKENIIDESGMPKERFSAEFPKEGPSILRIQQVVRGDSAAYFCASSIGAANEQFFGPGTRLTVL.

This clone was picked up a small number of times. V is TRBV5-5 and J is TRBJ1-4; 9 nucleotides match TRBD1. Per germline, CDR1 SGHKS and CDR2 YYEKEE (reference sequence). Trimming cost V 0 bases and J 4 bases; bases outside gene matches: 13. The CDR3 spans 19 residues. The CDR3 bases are TGTGCCAGCAGCTTGGTACCGGGACAGGGAATTGGTAGTAATGAAAAACTGTTTTTT. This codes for CASSLVPGQGIGSNEKLFF.

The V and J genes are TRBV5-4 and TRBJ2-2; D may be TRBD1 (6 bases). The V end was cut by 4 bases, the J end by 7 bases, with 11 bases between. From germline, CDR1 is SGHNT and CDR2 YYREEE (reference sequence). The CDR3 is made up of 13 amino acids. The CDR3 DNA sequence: TGTGCCAGCAGCCCACAGGGAGTCGGGGAGCTGTTTTTT. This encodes CASSPQGVGELFF.

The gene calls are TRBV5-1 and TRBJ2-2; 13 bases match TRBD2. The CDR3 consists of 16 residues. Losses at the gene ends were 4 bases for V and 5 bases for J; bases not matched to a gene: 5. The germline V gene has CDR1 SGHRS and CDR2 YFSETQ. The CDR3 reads CASSPRTSGGTGELFF. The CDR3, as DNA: TGCGCCAGCAGCCCCAGGACTAGCGGGGGAACCGGGGAGCTGTTTTTT.